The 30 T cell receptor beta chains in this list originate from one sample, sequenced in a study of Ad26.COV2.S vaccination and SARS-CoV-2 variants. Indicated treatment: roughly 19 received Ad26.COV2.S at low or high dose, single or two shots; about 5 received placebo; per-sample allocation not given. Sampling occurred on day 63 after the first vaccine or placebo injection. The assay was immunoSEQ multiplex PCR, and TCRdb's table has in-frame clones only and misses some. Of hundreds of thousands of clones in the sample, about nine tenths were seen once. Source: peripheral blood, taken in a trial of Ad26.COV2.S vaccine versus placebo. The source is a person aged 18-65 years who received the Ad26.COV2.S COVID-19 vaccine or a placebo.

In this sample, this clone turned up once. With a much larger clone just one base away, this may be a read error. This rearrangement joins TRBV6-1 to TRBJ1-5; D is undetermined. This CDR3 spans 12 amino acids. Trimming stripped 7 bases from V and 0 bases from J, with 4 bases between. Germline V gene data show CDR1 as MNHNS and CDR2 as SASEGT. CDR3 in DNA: TGTGCCAGCAACCGTAGCAATCAGCCCCAGCATTTT. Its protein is CASNRSNQPQHF.

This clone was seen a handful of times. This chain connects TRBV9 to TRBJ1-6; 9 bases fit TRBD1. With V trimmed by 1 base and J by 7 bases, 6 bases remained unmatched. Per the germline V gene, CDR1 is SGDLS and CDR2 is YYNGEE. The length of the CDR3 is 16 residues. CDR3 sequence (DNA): TGTGCCAGCAGCGTATTTTCCGGGACAGGGAATTCACCCCTCCACTTT. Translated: CASSVFSGTGNSPLHF.

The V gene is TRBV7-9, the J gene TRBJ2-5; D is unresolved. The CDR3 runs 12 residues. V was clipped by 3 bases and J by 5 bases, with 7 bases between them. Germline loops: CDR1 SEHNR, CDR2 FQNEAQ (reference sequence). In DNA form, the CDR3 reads TGTGCCAGCAGCTTCCTTGGGGAGACCCAGTACTTC. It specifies CASSFLGETQYF.

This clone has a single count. The CDR3 sequence: CASSTGSSYEQYF. CDR3 nucleotide sequence: TGTGCCAGCAGCACAGGGAGCTCCTACGAGCAGTACTTC. The chain employs TRBV5-4 and TRBJ2-7; tentatively, D is TRBD1 (6 bases). Germline assignment: CDR1 SGHNT and CDR2 YYREEE (reference sequence). This CDR3 is 13 amino acids long. The V end was cut by 4 bases, the J end by 0 bases, with 8 bases between.

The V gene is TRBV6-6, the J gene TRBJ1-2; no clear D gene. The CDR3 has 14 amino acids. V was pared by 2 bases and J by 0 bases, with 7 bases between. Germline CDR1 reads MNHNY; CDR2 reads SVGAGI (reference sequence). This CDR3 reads CASSYNAANYGYTF. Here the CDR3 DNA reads TGTGCCAGCAGTTACAACGCAGCTAACTATGGCTACACCTTC.

The CDR3 DNA reads TGTGCCACTTCGATAGGGACAGGCTACGAGCAGTACTTC. It codes for CATSIGTGYEQYF. This chain links TRBV19 with TRBJ2-7; TRBD1 matches 8 bases. The CDR3 contains 13 residues. Losses at the gene ends were 10 bases for V and 3 bases for J; bases not matched to a gene: 8. Germline-derived CDR1 and CDR2 are LNHDA and SQIVND (reference sequence).

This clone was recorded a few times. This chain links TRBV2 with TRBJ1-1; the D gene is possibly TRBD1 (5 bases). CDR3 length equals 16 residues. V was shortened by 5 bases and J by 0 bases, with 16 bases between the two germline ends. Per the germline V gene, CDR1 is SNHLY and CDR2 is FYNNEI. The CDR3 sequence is CASSFQMGGVNTEAFF. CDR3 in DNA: TGTGCCAGCAGTTTTCAGATGGGGGGGGTGAACACTGAAGCTTTCTTT.

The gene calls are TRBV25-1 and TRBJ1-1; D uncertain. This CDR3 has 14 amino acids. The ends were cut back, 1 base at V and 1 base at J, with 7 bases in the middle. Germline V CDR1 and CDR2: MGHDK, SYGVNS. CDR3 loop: CASSEWKGNTEAFF. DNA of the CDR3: TGTGCCAGCAGTGAATGGAAGGGGAACACTGAAGCTTTCTTT.

CDR3 nucleotide sequence: TGCGCCAGCAGCCAAGAAAAGAGGGGGACAGGGGTGGCCTATGGCTACACCTTC. The encoded protein is CASSQEKRGTGVAYGYTF. The V and J genes are TRBV4-1 and TRBJ1-2; 10 positions agree with TRBD1. Germline assignment: CDR1 MGHRA and CDR2 YSYEKL. The CDR3 has 18 amino acids. J lost 4 bases, V lost 0 bases, and 11 bases had no gene match.

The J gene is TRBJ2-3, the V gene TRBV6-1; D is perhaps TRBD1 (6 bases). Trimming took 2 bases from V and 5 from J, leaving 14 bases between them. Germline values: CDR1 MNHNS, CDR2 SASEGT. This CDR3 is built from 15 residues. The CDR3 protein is CASSEWYRVEDTQYF. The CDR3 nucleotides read TGTGCCAGCAGTGAATGGTACAGGGTTGAAGATACGCAGTATTTT.

The CDR3 is CASSSRMGGYTGELFF. CDR3 sequence (DNA): TGTGCCAGCAGCTCCCGAATGGGGGGGTACACCGGGGAGCTGTTTTTT. The V call is TRBV7-3, the J call TRBJ2-2; 7 bases agree with TRBD2. Germline V gives CDR1 SGHTA, CDR2 FQGTGA. The V and J ends lost 4 bases and 3 bases, in that order; junction bases with no gene match: 8. CDR3 length: 16 residues. Complete variable domain (other parts from reference TRBV7-3 and TRBJ2-2): GAGVSQTPSNKVTEKGKYVELRCDPISGHTALYWYRQSLGQGPEFLIYFQGTGAADDSGLPNDRFFAVRPEGSVSTLKIQRTERGDSAVYLCASSSRMGGYTGELFFGEGSRLTVL.

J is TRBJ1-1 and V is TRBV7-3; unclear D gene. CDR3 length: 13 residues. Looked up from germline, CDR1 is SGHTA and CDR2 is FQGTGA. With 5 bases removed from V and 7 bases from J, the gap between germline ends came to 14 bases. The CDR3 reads CASSAGLAGEAFF. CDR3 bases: TGTGCCAGCAGCGCCGGCTTGGCAGGTGAAGCTTTCTTT.

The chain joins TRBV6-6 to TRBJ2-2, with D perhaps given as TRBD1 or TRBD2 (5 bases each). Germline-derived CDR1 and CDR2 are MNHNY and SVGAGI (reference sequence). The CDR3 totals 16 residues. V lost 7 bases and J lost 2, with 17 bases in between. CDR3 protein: CASTYGARSNTGELFF. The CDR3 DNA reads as TGTGCCAGCACCTACGGGGCCCGAAGCAACACCGGGGAGCTGTTTTTT.

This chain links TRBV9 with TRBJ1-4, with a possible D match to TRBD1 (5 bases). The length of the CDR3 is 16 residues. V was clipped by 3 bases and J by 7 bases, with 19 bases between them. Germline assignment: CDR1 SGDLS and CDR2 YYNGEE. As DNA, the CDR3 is TGTGCCAGCAGCGCCAGATTGGGGGGATCCGGTGAAAAACTGTTTTTT. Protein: CASSARLGGSGEKLFF.

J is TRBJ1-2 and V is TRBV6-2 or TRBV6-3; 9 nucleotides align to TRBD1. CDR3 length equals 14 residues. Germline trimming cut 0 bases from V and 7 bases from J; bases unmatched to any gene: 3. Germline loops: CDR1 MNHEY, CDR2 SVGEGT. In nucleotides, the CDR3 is TGTGCCAGCAGTTACTCGGGACAGGGTGTTGGCTACACCTTC. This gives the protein CASSYSGQGVGYTF.

The CDR3 region is CASSPFDPTPSELFF. CDR3 DNA sequence: TGCGCCAGCAGCCCCTTCGACCCAACACCGTCCGAGCTGTTTTTT. This chain links TRBV5-1 with TRBJ2-2, with D hard to call. Per germline, CDR1 SGHRS and CDR2 YFSETQ. The CDR3 runs 15 residues. The V gene lost 4 bases and the J gene lost 11 bases, with 21 bases spanning the gap.

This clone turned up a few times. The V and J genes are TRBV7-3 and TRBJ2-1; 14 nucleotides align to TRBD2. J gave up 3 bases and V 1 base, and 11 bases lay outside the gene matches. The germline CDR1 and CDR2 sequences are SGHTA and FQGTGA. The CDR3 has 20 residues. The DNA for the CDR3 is TGTGCCAGCAGCTTAAGTTTCGGGACTAGCGGGAGACATAACTACAATGAGCAGTTCTTC. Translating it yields CASSLSFGTSGRHNYNEQFF.

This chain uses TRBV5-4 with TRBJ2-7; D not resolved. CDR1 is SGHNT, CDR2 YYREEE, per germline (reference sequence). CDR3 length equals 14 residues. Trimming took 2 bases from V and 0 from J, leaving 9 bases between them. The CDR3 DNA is TGTGCCAGCAGCTTAGAGACGGCCTCCTACGAGCAGTACTTC. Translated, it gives CASSLETASYEQYF.

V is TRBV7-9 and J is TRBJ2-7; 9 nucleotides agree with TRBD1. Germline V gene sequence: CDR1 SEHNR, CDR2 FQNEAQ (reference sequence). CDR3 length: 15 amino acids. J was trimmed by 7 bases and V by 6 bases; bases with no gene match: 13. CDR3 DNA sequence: TGTGCCAGCAGGAGAATCCCGGGACAGGGAGGGGAGCAGTACTTC. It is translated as CASRRIPGQGGEQYF.

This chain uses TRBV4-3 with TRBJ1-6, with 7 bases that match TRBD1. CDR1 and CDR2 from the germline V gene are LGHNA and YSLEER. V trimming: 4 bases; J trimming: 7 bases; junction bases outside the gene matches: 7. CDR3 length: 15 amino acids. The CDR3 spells CASSPGQDQNSPLHF. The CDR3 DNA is TGCGCCAGCAGCCCCGGACAGGACCAGAATTCACCCCTCCACTTT.

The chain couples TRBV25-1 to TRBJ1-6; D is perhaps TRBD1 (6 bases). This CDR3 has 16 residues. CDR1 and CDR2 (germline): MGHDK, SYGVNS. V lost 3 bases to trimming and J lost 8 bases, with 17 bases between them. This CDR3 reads CASSEPEGGGDSPLHF. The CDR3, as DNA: TGTGCCAGCAGTGAGCCCGAAGGGGGGGGAGATTCACCCCTCCACTTT.

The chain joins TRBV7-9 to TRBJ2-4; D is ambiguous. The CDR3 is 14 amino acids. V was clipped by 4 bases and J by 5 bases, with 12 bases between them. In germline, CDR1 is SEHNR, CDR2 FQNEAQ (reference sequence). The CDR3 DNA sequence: TGTGCCAGCAGCTCCCAGAGTCGGCAAAACATTCAGTACTTC. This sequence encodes CASSSQSRQNIQYF.

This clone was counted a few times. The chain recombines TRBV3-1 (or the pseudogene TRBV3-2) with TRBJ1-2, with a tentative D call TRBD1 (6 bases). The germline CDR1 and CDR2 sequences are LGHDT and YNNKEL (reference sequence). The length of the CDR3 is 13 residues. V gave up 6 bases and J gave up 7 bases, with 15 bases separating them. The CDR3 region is CASRIQGRGGYTF. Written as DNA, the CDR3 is TGTGCCAGCAGGATACAGGGTAGGGGTGGCTACACCTTC.

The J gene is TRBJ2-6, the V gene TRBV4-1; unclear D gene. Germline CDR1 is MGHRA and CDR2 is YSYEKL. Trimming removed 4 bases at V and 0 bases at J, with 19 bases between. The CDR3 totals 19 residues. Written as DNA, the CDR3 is TGCGCCAGCAGCCCACCCCACACGGAAATCAGCTCTGGGGCCAACGTCCTGACTTTC. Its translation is CASSPPHTEISSGANVLTF.

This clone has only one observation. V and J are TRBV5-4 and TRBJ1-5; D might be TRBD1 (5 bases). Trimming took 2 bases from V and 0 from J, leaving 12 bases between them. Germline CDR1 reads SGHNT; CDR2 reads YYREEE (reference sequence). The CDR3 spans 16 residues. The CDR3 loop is CASSLSPGNSNQPQHF. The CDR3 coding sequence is TGTGCCAGCAGCTTAAGTCCAGGGAATAGCAATCAGCCCCAGCATTTT.

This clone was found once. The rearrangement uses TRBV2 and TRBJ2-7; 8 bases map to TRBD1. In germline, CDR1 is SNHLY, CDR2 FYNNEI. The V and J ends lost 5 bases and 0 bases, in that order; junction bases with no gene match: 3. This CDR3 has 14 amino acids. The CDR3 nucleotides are TGTGCCAGCAGTCGGGACAGGAGCTCCTACGAGCAGTACTTC. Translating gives CASSRDRSSYEQYF.

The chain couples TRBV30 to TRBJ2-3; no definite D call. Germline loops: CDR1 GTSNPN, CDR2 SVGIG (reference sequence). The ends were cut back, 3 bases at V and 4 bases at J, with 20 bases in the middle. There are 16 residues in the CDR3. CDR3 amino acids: CAWSDELPPGADTQYF. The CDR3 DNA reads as TGTGCCTGGAGCGATGAACTACCCCCGGGTGCAGATACGCAGTATTTT.

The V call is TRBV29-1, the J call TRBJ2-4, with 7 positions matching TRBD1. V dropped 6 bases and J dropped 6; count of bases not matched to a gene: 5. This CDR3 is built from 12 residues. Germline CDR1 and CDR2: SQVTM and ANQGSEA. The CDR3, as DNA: TGCAGCGTCGTGACAGGGTTAAACATTCAGTACTTC. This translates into CSVVTGLNIQYF. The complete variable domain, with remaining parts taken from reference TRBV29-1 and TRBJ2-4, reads SAVISQKPSRDICQRGTSLTIQCQVDSQVTMMFWYRQQPGQSLTLIATANQGSEATYESGFVIDKFPISRPNLTFSTLTVSNMSPEDSSIYLCSVVTGLNIQYFGAGTRLSVL.

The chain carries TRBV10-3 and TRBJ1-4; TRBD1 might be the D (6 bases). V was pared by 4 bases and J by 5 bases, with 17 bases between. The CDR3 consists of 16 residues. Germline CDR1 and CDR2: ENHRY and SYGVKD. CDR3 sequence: CAISATGPRGNEKLFF. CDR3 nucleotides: TGTGCCATCAGTGCGACCGGACCGAGGGGGAATGAAAAACTGTTTTTT.

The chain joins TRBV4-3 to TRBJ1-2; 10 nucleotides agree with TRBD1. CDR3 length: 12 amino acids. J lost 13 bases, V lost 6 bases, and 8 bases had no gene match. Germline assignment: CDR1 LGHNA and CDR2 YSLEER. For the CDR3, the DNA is TGCGCCAGCAGACTTGACAGGGGGCTCCCCACCTTC. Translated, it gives CASRLDRGLPTF.